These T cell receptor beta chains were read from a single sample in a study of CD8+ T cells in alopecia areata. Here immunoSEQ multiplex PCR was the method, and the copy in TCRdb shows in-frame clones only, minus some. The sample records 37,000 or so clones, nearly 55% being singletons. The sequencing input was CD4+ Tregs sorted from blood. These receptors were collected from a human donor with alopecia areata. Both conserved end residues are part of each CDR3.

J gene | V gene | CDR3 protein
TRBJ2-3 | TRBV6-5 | CASSYGGADTQYF
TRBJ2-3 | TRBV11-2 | CASSLVRQGRTMDTQYF
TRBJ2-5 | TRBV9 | CASSVGEGLETQYF
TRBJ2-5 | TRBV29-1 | CSVGLAGGWETQYF
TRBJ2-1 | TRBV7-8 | CASSRGSTTYNEQFF
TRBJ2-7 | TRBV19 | CASSMPGQGREQYF
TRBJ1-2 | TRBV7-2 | CASSSGSNYGYTF
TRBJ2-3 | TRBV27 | CASSLGPHTDTQYF
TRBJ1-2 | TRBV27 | CASSTQGARTYGYTF
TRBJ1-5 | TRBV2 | CASNQGVQPQHF
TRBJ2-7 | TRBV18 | CASSPPGSSYEQYF
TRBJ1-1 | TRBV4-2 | CASSPQGYTEAFF
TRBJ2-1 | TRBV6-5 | CASRGTSTLYNEQFF
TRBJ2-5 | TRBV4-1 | CASVLAKPETQYF
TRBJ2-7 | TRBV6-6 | CAIRDRFTYEQYF
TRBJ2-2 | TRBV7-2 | CASRLQGDTGELFF
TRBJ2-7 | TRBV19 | CASSFQTWGEQYF
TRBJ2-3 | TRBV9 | CASSVAPSTSTDTQYF
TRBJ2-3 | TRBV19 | CASSKLDTQYF
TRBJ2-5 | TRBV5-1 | CASSLDAGAQETQYF